This T cell receptor (beta chain) is from a study of cytomegalovirus exposure and HLA in healthy donors. The assay was immunoSEQ multiplex PCR, and TCRdb's table has in-frame clones only and misses some. Of about 360,000 clones listed, 80% to 90% were seen once; the top ten hold 0.83%. Looked up from germline, CDR1 is SGHAT and CDR2 is FQDESV (reference sequence). The CDR3 loop spans 12 amino acids. V lost 0 bases and J 7 bases, leaving 6 bases between the germline ends. The rearrangement joins TRBV11-1 to TRBJ1-1; D gene unclear. This TCR was sampled from a woman aged 18-29 years in good health and CMV-seronegative. The sequencing sample was made of PBMCs. The chain's CDR3 is CASSLANGEAFF. The CDR3 nucleotides are TGTGCCAGCAGCTTAGCGAACGGTGAAGCTTTCTTT.